Listed below are T cell receptor beta chains from one sample, sequenced in a study of blood T cell repertoires in COVID-19. Method: immunoSEQ multiplex PCR; TCRdb's copy keeps in-frame clones and lacks some. Here the sample spans some 93,000 clones, approximately 82% being singletons. Sequencing used peripheral blood. Receptor source: a man in his 70s with acute or convalescent COVID-19. Both conserved end residues are part of each CDR3. Each record gives: CDR3 DNA, CDR3 protein, V gene, D gene, clone size, J gene. A D gene is named only where the DNA matches it firmly. The listing skips clone size in some rows; elsewhere it reads once, few, many or a size class.

CDR3nt: TGTGCCAGCAGTCCAAGGTTCCTAGCGGGAGGGAACACCGGGGAGCTGTTTTTT
CDR3aa: CASSPRFLAGGNTGELFF
v_gene: TRBV11-2
d_gene: TRBD2
abundance: .
j_gene: TRBJ2-2

CDR3nt: TGTGCCAGCAGCCGACTGACTAGCCACGAGCAGTACTTC
CDR3aa: CASSRLTSHEQYF
v_gene: TRBV3-1/TRBV3-2
d_gene: TRBD2
abundance: .
j_gene: TRBJ2-7

CDR3nt: TGTGCCAGCAGTTTGGAGGAACCCCCCTACGAGCAGTACTTC
CDR3aa: CASSLEEPPYEQYF
v_gene: TRBV28
d_gene: .
abundance: .
j_gene: TRBJ2-7

CDR3nt: TGTGCCAGCAGTTACTCGAATGCAGGGATTCAAGCCAAAAACATTCAGTACTTC
CDR3aa: CASSYSNAGIQAKNIQYF
v_gene: TRBV6-2/TRBV6-3
d_gene: .
abundance: .
j_gene: TRBJ2-4

CDR3nt: TGTGCCAGTAGTATAAGTTTCGGGAGACAGATATGGAGCTATGAGCAGTACTTC
CDR3aa: CASSISFGRQIWSYEQYF
v_gene: TRBV19
d_gene: .
abundance: few
j_gene: TRBJ2-7

CDR3nt: TGTGCCAGCAGAGCTTCCCTCGGGGGGAGACGGATTAATCAGCCCCAGCATTTT
CDR3aa: CASRASLGGRRINQPQHF
v_gene: TRBV28
d_gene: .
abundance: .
j_gene: TRBJ1-5

CDR3nt: TGTGCCAGCAGTTTACAGGGGAATCAGCCCCAGCATTTT
CDR3aa: CASSLQGNQPQHF
v_gene: TRBV12-3/TRBV12-4
d_gene: .
abundance: .
j_gene: TRBJ1-5

CDR3nt: TGTGCCAGCAGGAGCGCTCAGGGTTATGGAAACACCATATATTTT
CDR3aa: CASRSAQGYGNTIYF
v_gene: TRBV6-6
d_gene: .
abundance: .
j_gene: TRBJ1-3

CDR3nt: TGTGCCTGGAGAGGACCTACAGGGGCGGCCGAGCAGTACTTC
CDR3aa: CAWRGPTGAAEQYF
v_gene: TRBV30
d_gene: TRBD1
abundance: .
j_gene: TRBJ2-7

CDR3nt: TGTGCCAGCAGCCGAACATTACAGGGAAACGAAAAACTGTTTTTT
CDR3aa: CASSRTLQGNEKLFF
v_gene: TRBV4-2
d_gene: .
abundance: once
j_gene: TRBJ1-4

CDR3nt: TGTGCCAGCAGCCGTAGGACTAGCGGGGAGGCATGGCAAGAGACCCAGTACTTC
CDR3aa: CASSRRTSGEAWQETQYF
v_gene: TRBV11-2
d_gene: TRBD2
abundance: once
j_gene: TRBJ2-5

CDR3nt: TGCAGCGCCAACCCCGGACTAGAGGAGACCCAGTACTTC
CDR3aa: CSANPGLEETQYF
v_gene: TRBV29-1
d_gene: TRBD2
abundance: .
j_gene: TRBJ2-5

CDR3nt: TGTGCCAGCAGTGATGGCGGGGGGGCCCCTAATGAGCAGTTCTTC
CDR3aa: CASSDGGGAPNEQFF
v_gene: TRBV6-4
d_gene: TRBD2
abundance: few
j_gene: TRBJ2-1

CDR3nt: TGTGCCAGCAGTTACCCCCGACTAGCGGGGGCCTCAGGAGAGACCCAGTACTTC
CDR3aa: CASSYPRLAGASGETQYF
v_gene: TRBV6-2/TRBV6-3
d_gene: TRBD2
abundance: .
j_gene: TRBJ2-5

CDR3nt: TGTGCCACCCTTCCAGGGGACAGTCGAATCTACGAGCAGTACTTC
CDR3aa: CATLPGDSRIYEQYF
v_gene: TRBV6-6
d_gene: TRBD1
abundance: few
j_gene: TRBJ2-7

CDR3nt: TGTGCCAGCCGCCGGGCCCAGGGGATAGCTGCCTACGAGCAGTACTTC
CDR3aa: CASRRAQGIAAYEQYF
v_gene: TRBV28
d_gene: .
abundance: .
j_gene: TRBJ2-7

CDR3nt: TGTGCCAGCAGTAACTCCGACAGGGCAGCGGGGGAGCTGTTTTTT
CDR3aa: CASSNSDRAAGELFF
v_gene: TRBV25-1
d_gene: TRBD1
abundance: .
j_gene: TRBJ2-2

CDR3nt: TGTGCCAGCTCACCCATAATAGCGGGAAGCTACAATGAGCAGTTCTTC
CDR3aa: CASSPIIAGSYNEQFF
v_gene: TRBV18
d_gene: TRBD2
abundance: .
j_gene: TRBJ2-1

CDR3nt: TGTGCCAGCAGTTTTAATGAGAATCAGCCCCAGCATTTT
CDR3aa: CASSFNENQPQHF
v_gene: TRBV12-3/TRBV12-4
d_gene: .
abundance: .
j_gene: TRBJ1-5

CDR3nt: TGTGCCAGCAGCCTCCCGGGCAGGGGGCTCGAGCAGTACTTC
CDR3aa: CASSLPGRGLEQYF
v_gene: TRBV5-6
d_gene: TRBD1
abundance: .
j_gene: TRBJ2-7

CDR3nt: TGTGCCAGCAGTTACAGAACAGGGTTTGGCTACACCTTC
CDR3aa: CASSYRTGFGYTF
v_gene: TRBV6-5
d_gene: .
abundance: .
j_gene: TRBJ1-2

CDR3nt: TGCAGCGTTGATGGCGGGAGCTACGAGCAGTACTTC
CDR3aa: CSVDGGSYEQYF
v_gene: TRBV29-1
d_gene: TRBD2
abundance: once
j_gene: TRBJ2-7

CDR3nt: TGTGCCTGTCCTAAGCGGGGCCGAACCGGGGAGCTGTTTTTT
CDR3aa: CACPKRGRTGELFF
v_gene: TRBV30
d_gene: TRBD2
abundance: few
j_gene: TRBJ2-2

CDR3nt: TGTGCCTGGGTCGGACAGGGAGTTAACTATGGCTACACCTTC
CDR3aa: CAWVGQGVNYGYTF
v_gene: TRBV30
d_gene: TRBD1
abundance: once
j_gene: TRBJ1-2

CDR3nt: TGCGCCAGCAGCCGGGGGACTTCGTTGGGCCCTGAAGCTTTCTTT
CDR3aa: CASSRGTSLGPEAFF
v_gene: TRBV4-1
d_gene: .
abundance: .
j_gene: TRBJ1-1

CDR3nt: TGTGCCAGTAGTACAATAGCGGGAGACACAGATACGCAGTATTTT
CDR3aa: CASSTIAGDTDTQYF
v_gene: TRBV19
d_gene: TRBD2
abundance: .
j_gene: TRBJ2-3

CDR3nt: TGTGCCAGCAGCATCCAGGGGAGCACGCAGTATTTT
CDR3aa: CASSIQGSTQYF
v_gene: TRBV11-3
d_gene: .
abundance: once
j_gene: TRBJ2-3

CDR3nt: TGTGCCAGCAGCTTGACAGGGTCTGGCTACACCTTC
CDR3aa: CASSLTGSGYTF
v_gene: TRBV13
d_gene: TRBD1
abundance: .
j_gene: TRBJ1-2

CDR3nt: TGTGCCAGCAGCTTAGCCAGGAATGAGCAGTTCTTC
CDR3aa: CASSLARNEQFF
v_gene: TRBV7-9
d_gene: .
abundance: .
j_gene: TRBJ2-1

CDR3nt: TGTGCCAGCAGCCCGGAGGGCCAGGGAGTGGGTGGCTACACCTTC
CDR3aa: CASSPEGQGVGGYTF
v_gene: TRBV5-5
d_gene: .
abundance: few
j_gene: TRBJ1-2

CDR3nt: TGCGCCAGCATCCCCCAGGGGGTTAACACTGAAGCTTTCTTT
CDR3aa: CASIPQGVNTEAFF
v_gene: TRBV10-2
d_gene: TRBD1
abundance: .
j_gene: TRBJ1-1

CDR3nt: TGCGCCAGCAGCTCCGGGACTAGCGGGTGGGAGACCCAGTACTTC
CDR3aa: CASSSGTSGWETQYF
v_gene: TRBV5-1
d_gene: TRBD2
abundance: .
j_gene: TRBJ2-5

CDR3nt: TGTGCCAGCAGCTTAGATTCCCCGACTGGACTAGCGGGAAGCACAGATACGCAGTATTTT
CDR3aa: CASSLDSPTGLAGSTDTQYF
v_gene: TRBV11-3
d_gene: TRBD2
abundance: .
j_gene: TRBJ2-3

CDR3nt: TGTGCCTGGAGTTGGGGGACAGGTTTAGGCTACACCTTC
CDR3aa: CAWSWGTGLGYTF
v_gene: TRBV30
d_gene: TRBD1
abundance: .
j_gene: TRBJ1-2

CDR3nt: TGTGCCAGCACGTATAGCGGGAGGGAATACGAGCAGTACTTC
CDR3aa: CASTYSGREYEQYF
v_gene: TRBV28
d_gene: TRBD2
abundance: .
j_gene: TRBJ2-7

CDR3nt: TGTGCCAGCAGCTTAAAGTCCGTGGGACAGAAAAACATTCAGTACTTC
CDR3aa: CASSLKSVGQKNIQYF
v_gene: TRBV7-9
d_gene: TRBD1
abundance: .
j_gene: TRBJ2-4

CDR3nt: TGTGCCAGCAGCTTAAGGCGGGGGTACAATGAGCAGTTCTTC
CDR3aa: CASSLRRGYNEQFF
v_gene: TRBV5-6
d_gene: TRBD2
abundance: .
j_gene: TRBJ2-1

CDR3nt: TGTGCCAGCAGCCGTCGGGGCACTGAAGCTTTCTTT
CDR3aa: CASSRRGTEAFF
v_gene: TRBV3-1/TRBV3-2
d_gene: .
abundance: .
j_gene: TRBJ1-1

CDR3nt: TGTGCCAGCAGTCAAGATGTTACAGGGCTTACCTACGAGCAGTACTTC
CDR3aa: CASSQDVTGLTYEQYF
v_gene: TRBV3-1/TRBV3-2
d_gene: .
abundance: .
j_gene: TRBJ2-7

CDR3nt: TGTGCCAGCAGAACTAGCGGGGGCCAGACCCCTAACTACAATGAGCAGTTCTTC
CDR3aa: CASRTSGGQTPNYNEQFF
v_gene: TRBV7-9
d_gene: TRBD2
abundance: .
j_gene: TRBJ2-1

CDR3nt: TGTGCCTGGACCTCCGGGACAGGGGGGCCGACTGAAGCTTTCTTT
CDR3aa: CAWTSGTGGPTEAFF
v_gene: TRBV30
d_gene: TRBD1
abundance: .
j_gene: TRBJ1-1

CDR3nt: TGTGCCAGCAGCCGGGACAGGGGGCTCTCCCAAGAGACCCAGTACTTC
CDR3aa: CASSRDRGLSQETQYF
v_gene: TRBV7-2
d_gene: TRBD1
abundance: .
j_gene: TRBJ2-5

CDR3nt: TGTGCCAGCAGTTCCCCGGAGGGGTTTTATGGCTACACCTTC
CDR3aa: CASSSPEGFYGYTF
v_gene: TRBV28
d_gene: .
abundance: .
j_gene: TRBJ1-2

CDR3nt: TGTGCCAGTAGTATTGCGGGGATTCAGCCCCAGCATTTT
CDR3aa: CASSIAGIQPQHF
v_gene: TRBV19
d_gene: .
abundance: .
j_gene: TRBJ1-5

CDR3nt: TGTGCCAGCACGGGGGGACTAAACACTGAAGCTTTCTTT
CDR3aa: CASTGGLNTEAFF
v_gene: TRBV6-5
d_gene: .
abundance: .
j_gene: TRBJ1-1

CDR3nt: TGTGCCTCGATCACGGGGGAGGCGGCGCAGTACTTC
CDR3aa: CASITGEAAQYF
v_gene: TRBV30
d_gene: .
abundance: .
j_gene: TRBJ2-7

CDR3nt: TGTGCCAGCAGGGCGGGGGGCCAAGCCTACGAGCAGTACTTC
CDR3aa: CASRAGGQAYEQYF
v_gene: TRBV3-1/TRBV3-2
d_gene: TRBD2
abundance: .
j_gene: TRBJ2-7

CDR3nt: TGTGCCAGCAGCCAAAAGATATACGGGAACCGTGACACTGAAGCTTTCTTT
CDR3aa: CASSQKIYGNRDTEAFF
v_gene: TRBV14
d_gene: .
abundance: .
j_gene: TRBJ1-1

CDR3nt: TGTGCCAGCAGCCCTCCGACAGGTTTCTACACCTTC
CDR3aa: CASSPPTGFYTF
v_gene: TRBV12-3/TRBV12-4
d_gene: .
abundance: .
j_gene: TRBJ1-2

CDR3nt: TGTGCCAGCAGCTCGGTATCGGCAGGGGACTACGAGCAGTACTTC
CDR3aa: CASSSVSAGDYEQYF
v_gene: TRBV5-6
d_gene: .
abundance: .
j_gene: TRBJ2-7

CDR3nt: TGCGCCAGCAGCTTAACCGGGAGGATCCAAGAGACCCAGTACTTC
CDR3aa: CASSLTGRIQETQYF
v_gene: TRBV5-1
d_gene: TRBD2
abundance: .
j_gene: TRBJ2-5